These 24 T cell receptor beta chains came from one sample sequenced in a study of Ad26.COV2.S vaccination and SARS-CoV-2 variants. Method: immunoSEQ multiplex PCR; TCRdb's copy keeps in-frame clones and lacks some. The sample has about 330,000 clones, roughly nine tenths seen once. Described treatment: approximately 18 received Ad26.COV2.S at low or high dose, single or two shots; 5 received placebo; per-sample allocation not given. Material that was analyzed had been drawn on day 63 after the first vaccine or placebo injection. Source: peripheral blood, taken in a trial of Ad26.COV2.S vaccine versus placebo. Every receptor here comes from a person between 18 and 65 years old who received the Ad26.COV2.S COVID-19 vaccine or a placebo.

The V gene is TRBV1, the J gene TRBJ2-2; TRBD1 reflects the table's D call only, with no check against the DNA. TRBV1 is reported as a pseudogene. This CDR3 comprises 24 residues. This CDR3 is CTSRLKTRDRGYRGETQNTGELFF. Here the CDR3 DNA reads TGCACCAGCAGGCTTAAAACGAGGGACAGGGGCTACCGGGGGGAGACCCAGAACACCGGGGAGCTGTTTTTT.

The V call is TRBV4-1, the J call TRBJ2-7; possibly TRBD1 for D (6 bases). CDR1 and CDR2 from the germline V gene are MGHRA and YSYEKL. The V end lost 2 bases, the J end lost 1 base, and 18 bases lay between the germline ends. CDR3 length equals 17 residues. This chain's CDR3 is CASSQRMSDRRSYEQYF. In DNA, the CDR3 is TGCGCCAGCAGCCAACGAATGAGCGACAGGAGGTCCTACGAGCAGTACTTC.

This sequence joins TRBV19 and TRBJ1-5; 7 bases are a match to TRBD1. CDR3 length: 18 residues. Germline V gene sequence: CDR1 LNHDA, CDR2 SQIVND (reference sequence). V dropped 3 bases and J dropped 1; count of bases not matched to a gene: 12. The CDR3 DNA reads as TGTGCCAGTAGTATCTGGGGGGGAGGGGGCACGAGCAATCAGCCCCAGCATTTT. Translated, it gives CASSIWGGGGTSNQPQHF. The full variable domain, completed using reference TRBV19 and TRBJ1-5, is DGGITQSPKYLFRKEGQNVTLSCEQNLNHDAMYWYRQDPGQGLRLIYYSQIVNDFQKGDIAEGYSVSREKKESFPLTVTSAQKNPTAFYLCASSIWGGGGTSNQPQHFGDGTRLSIL.

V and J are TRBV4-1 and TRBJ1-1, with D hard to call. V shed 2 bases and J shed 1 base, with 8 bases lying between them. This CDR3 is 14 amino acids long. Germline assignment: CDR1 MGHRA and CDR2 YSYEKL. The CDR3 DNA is TGCGCCAGCAGCCAACTACTATCGAACACTGAAGCTTTCTTT. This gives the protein CASSQLLSNTEAFF.

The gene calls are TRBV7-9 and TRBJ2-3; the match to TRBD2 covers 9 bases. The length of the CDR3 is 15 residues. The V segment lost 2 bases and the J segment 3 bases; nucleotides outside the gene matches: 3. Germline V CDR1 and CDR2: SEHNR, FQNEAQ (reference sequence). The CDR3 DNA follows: TGTGCCAGCAGCTTACAGGGACTAGCAACAGATACGCAGTATTTT. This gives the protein CASSLQGLATDTQYF.

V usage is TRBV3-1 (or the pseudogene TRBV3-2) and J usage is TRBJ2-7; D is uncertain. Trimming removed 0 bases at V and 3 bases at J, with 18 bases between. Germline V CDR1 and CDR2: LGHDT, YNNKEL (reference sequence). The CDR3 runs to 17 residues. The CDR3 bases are TGTGCCAGCAGCCAAGATCTTCCGGGTCCACCGGGCTACGAGCAGTACGTC. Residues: CASSQDLPGPPGYEQYV.

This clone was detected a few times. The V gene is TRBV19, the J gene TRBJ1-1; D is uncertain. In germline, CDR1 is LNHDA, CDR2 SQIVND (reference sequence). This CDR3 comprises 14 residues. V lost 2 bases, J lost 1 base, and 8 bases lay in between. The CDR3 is CASSISGRNTEAFF. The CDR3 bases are TGTGCCAGTAGTATATCGGGTCGGAACACTGAAGCTTTCTTT.

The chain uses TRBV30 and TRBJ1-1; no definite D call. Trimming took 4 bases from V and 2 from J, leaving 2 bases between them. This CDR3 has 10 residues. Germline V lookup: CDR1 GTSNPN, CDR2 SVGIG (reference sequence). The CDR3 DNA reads TGTGCCTGGACCAACACTGAAGCTTTCTTT. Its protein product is CAWTNTEAFF.

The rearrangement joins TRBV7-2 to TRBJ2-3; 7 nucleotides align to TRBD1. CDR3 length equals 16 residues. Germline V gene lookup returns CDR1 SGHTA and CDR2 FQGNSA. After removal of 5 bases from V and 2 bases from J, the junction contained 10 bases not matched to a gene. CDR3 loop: CASSQGVDSVTDTQYF. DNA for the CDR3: TGTGCCAGCAGCCAGGGGGTAGACAGTGTCACAGATACGCAGTATTTT.

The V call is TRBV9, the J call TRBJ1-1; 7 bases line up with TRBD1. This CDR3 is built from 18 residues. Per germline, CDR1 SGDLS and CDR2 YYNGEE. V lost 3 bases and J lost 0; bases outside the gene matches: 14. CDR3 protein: CASSAQTGALKMNTEAFF. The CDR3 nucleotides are TGTGCCAGCAGCGCCCAAACAGGGGCCTTAAAAATGAACACTGAAGCTTTCTTT.

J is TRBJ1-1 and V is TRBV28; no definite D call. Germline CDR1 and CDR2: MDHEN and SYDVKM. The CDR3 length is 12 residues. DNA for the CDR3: TGTGTCTCCGGAGGGTCTAACACTGAAGCTTTCTTT. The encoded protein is CVSGGSNTEAFF.

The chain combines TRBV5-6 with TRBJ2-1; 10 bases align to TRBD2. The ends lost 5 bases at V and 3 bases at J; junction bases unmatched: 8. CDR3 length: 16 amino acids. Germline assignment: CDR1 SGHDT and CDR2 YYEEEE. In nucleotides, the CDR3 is TGTGCCAGCAGTAGACTAGCGGGCGATCACTACAATGAGCAGTTCTTC. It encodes CASSRLAGDHYNEQFF. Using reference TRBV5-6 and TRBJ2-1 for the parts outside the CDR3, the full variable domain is DAGVTQSPTHLIKTRGQQVTLRCSPKSGHDTVSWYQQALGQGPQFIFQYYEEEERQRGNFPDRFSGHQFPNYSSELNVNALLLGDSALYLCASSRLAGDHYNEQFFGPGTRLTVL.

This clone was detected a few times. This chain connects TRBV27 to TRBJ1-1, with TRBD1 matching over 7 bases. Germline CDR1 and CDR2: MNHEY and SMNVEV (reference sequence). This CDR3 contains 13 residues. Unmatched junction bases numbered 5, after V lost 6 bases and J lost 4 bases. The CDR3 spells CASSQGEGTEAFF. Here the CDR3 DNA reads TGTGCCAGCAGCCAGGGGGAAGGCACTGAAGCTTTCTTT.

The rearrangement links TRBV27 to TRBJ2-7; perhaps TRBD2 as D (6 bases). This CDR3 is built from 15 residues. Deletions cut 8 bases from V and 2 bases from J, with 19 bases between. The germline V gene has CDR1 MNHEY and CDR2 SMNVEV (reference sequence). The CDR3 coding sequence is TGTGCCAGCCGGGACCTATCCGGGAGAACCTACGAGCAGTACGTC. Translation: CASRDLSGRTYEQYV.

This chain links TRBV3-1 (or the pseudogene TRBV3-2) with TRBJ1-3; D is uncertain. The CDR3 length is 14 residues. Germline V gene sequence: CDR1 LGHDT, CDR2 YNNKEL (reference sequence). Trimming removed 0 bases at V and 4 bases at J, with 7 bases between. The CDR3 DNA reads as TGTGCCAGCAGCCAAGATCCTAAGGGAAACACCATATATTTT. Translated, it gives CASSQDPKGNTIYF.

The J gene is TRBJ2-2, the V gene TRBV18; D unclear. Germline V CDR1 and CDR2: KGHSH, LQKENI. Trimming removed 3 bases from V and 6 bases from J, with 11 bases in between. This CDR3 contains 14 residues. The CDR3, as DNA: TGTGCCAGCTCACCTCAGTCATTAGCCGGGGAGCTGTTTTTT. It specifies CASSPQSLAGELFF.

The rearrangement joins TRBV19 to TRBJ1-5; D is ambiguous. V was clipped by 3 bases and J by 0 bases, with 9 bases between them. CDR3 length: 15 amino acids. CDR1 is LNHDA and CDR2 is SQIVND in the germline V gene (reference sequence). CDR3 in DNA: TGTGCCAGTAGTATTATGTCGGGTAGCAATCAGCCCCAGCATTTT. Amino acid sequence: CASSIMSGSNQPQHF.

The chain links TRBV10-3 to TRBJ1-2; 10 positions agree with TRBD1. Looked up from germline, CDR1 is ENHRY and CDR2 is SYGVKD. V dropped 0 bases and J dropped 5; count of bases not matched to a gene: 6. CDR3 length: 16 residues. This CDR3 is CAISESTGQGKYGYTF. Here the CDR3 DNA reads TGTGCCATCAGTGAGTCGACGGGACAGGGGAAATATGGCTACACCTTC.

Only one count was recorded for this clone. CDR3 sequence reads: CASSLITGYGYTF. The CDR3 coding sequence is TGTGCCAGCAGTCTTATTACAGGGTATGGCTACACCTTC. This chain uses TRBV28 with TRBJ1-2; possible D gene TRBD1, 6 bases. Germline loops: CDR1 MDHEN, CDR2 SYDVKM. CDR3 length equals 13 residues. Trimming took 5 bases from V and 5 from J, leaving 12 bases between them.

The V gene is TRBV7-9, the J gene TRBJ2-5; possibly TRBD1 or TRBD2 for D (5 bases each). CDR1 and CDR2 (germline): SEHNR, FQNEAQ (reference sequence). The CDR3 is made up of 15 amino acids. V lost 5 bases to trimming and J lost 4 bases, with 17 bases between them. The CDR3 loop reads CASSLPGPPTETQYF. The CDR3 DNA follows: TGTGCCAGCAGCCTACCGGGACCCCCCACAGAGACCCAGTACTTC.

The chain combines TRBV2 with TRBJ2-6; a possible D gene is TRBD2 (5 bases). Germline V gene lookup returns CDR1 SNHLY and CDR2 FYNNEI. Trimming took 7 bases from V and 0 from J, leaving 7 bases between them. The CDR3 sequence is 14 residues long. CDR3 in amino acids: CASKRDSGANVLTF. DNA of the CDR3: TGTGCCAGCAAACGGGACTCTGGGGCCAACGTCCTGACTTTC.

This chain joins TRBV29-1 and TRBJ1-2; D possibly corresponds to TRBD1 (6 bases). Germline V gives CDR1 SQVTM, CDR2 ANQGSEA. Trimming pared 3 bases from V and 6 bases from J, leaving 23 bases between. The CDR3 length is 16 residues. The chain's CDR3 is CSVDYETGQKPHGYTF. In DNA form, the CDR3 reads TGCAGCGTTGATTACGAAACAGGGCAAAAACCCCATGGCTACACCTTC. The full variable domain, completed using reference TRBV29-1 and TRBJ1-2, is SAVISQKPSRDICQRGTSLTIQCQVDSQVTMMFWYRQQPGQSLTLIATANQGSEATYESGFVIDKFPISRPNLTFSTLTVSNMSPEDSSIYLCSVDYETGQKPHGYTFGSGTRLTVV.

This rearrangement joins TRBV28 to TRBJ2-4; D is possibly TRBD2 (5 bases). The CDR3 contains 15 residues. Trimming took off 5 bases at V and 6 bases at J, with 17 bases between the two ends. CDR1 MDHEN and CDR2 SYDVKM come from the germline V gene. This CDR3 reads CASSTTRLASNIQYF. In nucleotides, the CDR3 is TGTGCCAGCAGTACTACTAGATTGGCCTCAAACATTCAGTACTTC.

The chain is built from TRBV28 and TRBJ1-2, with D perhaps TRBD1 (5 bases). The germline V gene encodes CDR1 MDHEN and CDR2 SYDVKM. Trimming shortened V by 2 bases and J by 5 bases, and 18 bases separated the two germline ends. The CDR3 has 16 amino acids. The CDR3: CASSLTEGQALYGYTF. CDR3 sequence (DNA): TGTGCCAGCAGTTTAACCGAGGGGCAGGCCTTATATGGCTACACCTTC.